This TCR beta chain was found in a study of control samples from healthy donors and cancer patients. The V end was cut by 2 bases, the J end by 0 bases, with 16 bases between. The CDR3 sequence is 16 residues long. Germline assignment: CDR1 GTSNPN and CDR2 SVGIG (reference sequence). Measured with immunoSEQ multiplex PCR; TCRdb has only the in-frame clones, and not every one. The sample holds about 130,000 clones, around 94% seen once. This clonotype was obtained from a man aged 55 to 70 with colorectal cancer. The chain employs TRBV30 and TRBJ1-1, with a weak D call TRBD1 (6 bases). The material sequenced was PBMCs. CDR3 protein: CAWSLGQGRMNTEAFF. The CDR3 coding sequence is TGTGCCTGGAGTTTGGGGCAGGGGAGAATGAACACTGAAGCTTTCTTT.